This record concerns one TCR beta chain sequence. Its antigen specificity is not known. Base qualities were left out, and no much larger clone turns up one base away. This sample was included in a study of graft-versus-host responses after intestinal transplantation (dated by TCRdb to the early 2020s). In the study overall: The transplants that recipients got were multivisceral, liver-intestinal, or isolated intestinal. A peak of at least 4% donor T cells among recipient peripheral blood mononuclear cells was the definition used for donor T cell macrochimerism. Rather than being sequenced by the commercial service, samples from a few later patients were sequenced in-house on an Illumina MiSeq and processed with MiXCR. To identify alloreactive clones, pre-transplant mixed lymphocyte reaction products were sequenced and then compared with unstimulated pre-transplant donor and recipient T cells. Every recipient was given anti-thymocyte globulin induction, followed by around three years of maintenance tacrolimus and steroids. After intestinal transplantation, graft-versus-host and host-versus-graft alloreactive T cell clones were followed in the graft, circulation and bone marrow using bulk TCR-beta CDR3 sequencing. Of the roughly 23 intestinal transplant recipients enrolled in the cohort, one of whom was a retransplant, 3 patients without pretransplant specimens were excluded.

Study-level results and caveats: GvH clones were found in recipient bone marrow, and some of the GvH clones appeared earlier in ileal mucosa or blood, which is consistent with an intestinal mucosal origin. Conclusions were limited by the relatively low number and heterogeneity of intestinal transplant patients. Patients with donor T cell macrochimerism had high GvH to HvG T cell clonal ratios in their allografts. Peak levels of circulating GvH clones were associated with declines in HvG clones early after transplant.

The V and J ends are trimmed by 6 bases and 3 bases, leaving 14 bases between them. CDR1 and CDR2, per the germline V gene (reference sequence), are MNHEY and SMNVEV. The CDR3 runs 14 amino acids, cysteine and phenylalanine included. The kept DNA is CDR3 alone, 42 bases in frame from the first base. Bone marrow was aspirated after transplant from the posterior iliac crest or another site chosen by the physician. The library was built by means of the immunoSEQ multiplex PCR assay. High-throughput TCR-beta CDR3 sequencing of genomic DNA from most patients was performed by Adaptive Biotechnologies. The paper's processing steps were these. Adaptive's ImmunoSEQ software supplied the TCR sequencing data for 18 patients, while MiXCR and VDJtools were used to process a few other patients. CDR3 nucleotide sequences shared between donor and recipient were removed because the origin of such sequences could not be assigned. Alloreactive clones required at least 2-fold expansion over unstimulated cells and minimum CFSE-low frequency of 0.002% (template counts) or 0.001% (read counts). Mappable clones were those detected in sequenced pre-transplant spleen, lymph node, or MLR CFSE-low populations of the donor or recipient. Cumulative frequency of alloreactive clones was calculated as a percentage of all sequences weighted by copy number. TCRdb's version of the immuneACCESS table is confined to in-frame rearrangements and falls short of the full clone set. An unresolved V gene accounts for under half of the shortfall where checked; the remainder is of unknown origin. The V and J calls and clone size are taken from that table; D and trimming were inferred from the DNA. The sample yields almost 70,000 clones; 92% were counted once. The ten top clones hold approximately 6.3% of the sample.

The sequencing here drew on bone marrow, taken nearly 750 days after intestinal transplantation. The V and J genes are TRBV27 and TRBJ1-2; matching of 6 bases hints at TRBD1 as the D gene. This clonotype was sampled from a human patient who received an intestinal transplant, so some T cells may come from the graft donor. The DNA is TGTGCCAGCAGCAATTGGGGGCGCGACTATGGCTACACCTTC. Its product reads: CASSNWGRDYGYTF.